One and the same sample provided the 13 T cell receptor beta chains below, sequenced in a study of shared clonotypes between healthy human individuals. Repertoires were generated with immunoSEQ multiplex PCR, while TCRdb's copy carries only in-frame clones and drops some. In the table there are around 510,000 clones, about 96% of which are singletons. Sample: naive CD4+ T cells sorted from blood. Noted subset: CD45RA+ positively selected. All receptors come from a woman in her 30s in good health.

The chain couples TRBV14 to TRBJ2-7, with 8 bases identical to TRBD2. Germline CDR1 reads SGHDN; CDR2 reads FVKESK. The CDR3 loop spans 15 amino acids. V shed 0 bases, J shed 2 bases, and the junction held 3 bases outside the gene matches. CDR3 coding DNA: TGTGCCAGCAGCCAAGACGGAGCGGGAGCCTACGAGCAGTACTTC. Amino acids: CASSQDGAGAYEQYF.

The chain employs TRBV5-8 and TRBJ2-1; 12 bases fit TRBD2. The CDR3 is made up of 15 amino acids. Looked up from germline, CDR1 is SGHTS and CDR2 is YDEGEE. The V gene end was trimmed by 4 bases and the J gene end by 3 bases; junction bases not matched to a gene: 2. The CDR3 DNA reads TGTGCCAGCAGCAAGGGACTAGCGGGCTACAATGAGCAGTTCTTC. Its translation: CASSKGLAGYNEQFF.

J is TRBJ1-1 and V is TRBV7-9; 8 nucleotides match TRBD1. J was trimmed by 12 bases and V by 1 base; bases with no gene match: 7. The germline gives CDR1 SEHNR, CDR2 FQNEAQ (reference sequence). The CDR3 is 13 amino acids. The DNA for the CDR3 is TGTGCCAGCAGCTTAGGGACAGGGAAGCACCCTTTCTTT. This sequence encodes CASSLGTGKHPFF. Together with reference TRBV7-9 and TRBJ1-1, the CDR3 gives the full variable domain: DTGVSQNPRHKITKRGQNVTFRCDPISEHNRLYWYRQTLGQGPEFLTYFQNEAQLEKSRLLSDRFSAERPKGSFSTLEIQRTEQGDSAMYLCASSLGTGKHPFFGQGTRLTVV.

This chain joins TRBV7-7 and TRBJ1-5, with no clear D. The V end was cut by 1 base, the J end by 12 bases, with 10 bases between. The germline V gene encodes CDR1 SSHAT and CDR2 FNYEAQ (reference sequence). The CDR3 consists of 12 residues. The CDR3 region has the DNA TGTGCCAGCAGCTTAGATCAGGAGCTCCAGCATTTT. Translation: CASSLDQELQHF. The variable domain in full, with the rest retrieved from reference TRBV7-7 and TRBJ1-5, is GAGVSQSPRYKVTKRGQDVTLRCDPISSHATLYWYQQALGQGPEFLTYFNYEAQPDKSGLPSDRFSAERPEGSISTLTIQRTEQRDSAMYRCASSLDQELQHFGDGTRLSIL.

The chain uses TRBV5-1 and TRBJ2-7, with 10 bases matching TRBD2. The J segment lost 4 bases and the V segment lost 4 bases, leaving 5 bases of the junction unmatched. CDR1 and CDR2 from the germline V gene are SGHRS and YFSETQ. CDR3 length: 14 residues. CDR3 nucleotide sequence: TGCGCCAGCAGCGTTCCGGGACTAGCGTACGAGCAGTACTTC. Translated: CASSVPGLAYEQYF. Using reference TRBV5-1 and TRBJ2-7 for the parts outside the CDR3, the full variable domain is KAGVTQTPRYLIKTRGQQVTLSCSPISGHRSVSWYQQTPGQGLQFLFEYFSETQRNKGNFPGRFSGRQFSNSRSEMNVSTLELGDSALYLCASSVPGLAYEQYFGPGTRLTVT.

V is TRBV6-6 and J is TRBJ2-3; TRBD2 aligns across 11 bases. J gave up 2 bases and V 5 bases, and 6 bases lay outside the gene matches. CDR1 is MNHNY and CDR2 is SVGAGI in the germline V gene (reference sequence). This CDR3 has 16 amino acids. The CDR3 DNA reads TGTGCCAGCAGTACCGGGACTAGCGGCTTCACAGATACGCAGTATTTT. Protein product: CASSTGTSGFTDTQYF.

V usage is TRBV5-6 and J usage is TRBJ2-7; D possibly uses TRBD1 or TRBD2 (6 bases each). Germline values: CDR1 SGHDT, CDR2 YYEEEE. V was clipped by 1 base and J by 6 bases, with 17 bases between them. The CDR3 covers 15 residues. Written as DNA, the CDR3 is TGTGCCAGCAGCTTGAGAGGGGGGTTTACTGGCGAGCAGTACTTC. It specifies CASSLRGGFTGEQYF.

This clone has a handful of counts. This sequence joins TRBV10-1 and TRBJ1-3, with TRBD1 matching over 7 bases. The germline gives CDR1 WNHNN, CDR2 SYGVQD (reference sequence). This CDR3 contains 14 residues. V trimming: 6 bases; J trimming: 0 bases; junction bases outside the gene matches: 2. The CDR3 loop reads CASRTGSSGNTIYF. For the CDR3, the DNA is TGCGCCAGCAGGACAGGGAGCTCTGGAAACACCATATATTTT.

The CDR3 nucleotides read TGTGCCACCAGCAGGGACAAGGGTCCTGGAAACACCATATATTTT. Encoded protein: CATSRDKGPGNTIYF. The chain employs TRBV15 and TRBJ1-3, with D perhaps matching TRBD1 (5 bases). This CDR3 comprises 15 residues. V lost 3 bases to trimming and J lost 2 bases, with 11 bases between them. Germline V gives CDR1 LNHNV, CDR2 YYDKDF (reference sequence).

This chain uses TRBV15 with TRBJ1-2; no reliable D call. Germline CDR1 reads LNHNV; CDR2 reads YYDKDF (reference sequence). The CDR3 runs to 14 residues. V lost 3 bases, J lost 4 bases, and 12 bases lay in between. DNA for the CDR3: TGTGCCACCAGCAGGGATGATTGGATCTATGGCTACACCTTC. This codes for CATSRDDWIYGYTF.

V usage is TRBV11-2 and J usage is TRBJ2-6; D is undetermined. The CDR3 is made up of 18 amino acids. Trimming stripped 0 bases from V and 2 bases from J, with 14 bases between. CDR1 is SGHAT and CDR2 is FQNNGV in the germline V gene. CDR3 in DNA: TGTGCCAGCAGCTTAGATCTGGGCCATGGGACTGGGGCCAACGTCCTGACTTTC. It yields the protein CASSLDLGHGTGANVLTF.

The chain joins TRBV4-1 to TRBJ2-1; TRBD1 matches 9 bases. With 2 bases clipped from V and 2 bases from J, the junction kept 4 bases outside the gene matches. Germline CDR1 reads MGHRA; CDR2 reads YSYEKL. There are 16 residues in the CDR3. The chain's CDR3 is CASSQPGQGTYNEQFF. The CDR3 DNA reads TGCGCCAGCAGCCAACCGGGACAGGGAACCTACAATGAGCAGTTCTTC.

This clone was seen just once. The V call is TRBV6-5, the J call TRBJ2-7; D gene uncertain. V lost 4 bases and J 3 bases, leaving 10 bases between the germline ends. The germline CDR1 and CDR2 sequences are MNHEY and SVGAGI. The CDR3 contains 13 residues. The CDR3 DNA sequence: TGTGCCAGCAGTTCCCCGGTCTACTACGAGCAGTACTTC. This codes for CASSSPVYYEQYF.